This T cell receptor (beta chain) was recovered during a study of metastatic and nonmetastatic thyroid tumors. About the research overall: Comparison of repertoires was carried out across blood and tumor or nodule tissue from malignant and benign thyroid patients. Study outcomes and limitations: The study reportedly found significantly higher TCR beta diversity in malignant thyroid tumors than benign nodules, in blood and tumor.

For this clone: What it recognizes is unknown.

This CDR3 comprises 15 residues. Trimming removed 1 base from V and 5 bases from J, with 11 bases in between. The germline V gene has CDR1 SGHAT and CDR2 FQDESV (reference sequence). Not a single patient had been given any form of treatment at any point before undergoing thyroid surgery. Source study methods: A classifier for distant metastasis in papillary thyroid cancer was constructed using CDR3 differences observed across clinicopathological groups. TCRdb reprocessed the PCR reads using MiXCR. For this entry, the V and J calls and clone size follow TCRdb and not the study's own pipeline. The repertoire holds around 15,000 clones, with 25% to 35% as singletons.

The clonotype originates from a male donor with papillary thyroid cancer or a benign thyroid nodule (not recorded which). Some clones in this sample may be carry-over from other donors' samples. What was sequenced was tumor tissue. The chain carries TRBV11-1 and TRBJ2-2, with D possibly called TRBD1 or TRBD2 (6 bases each). CDR3 DNA: TGTGCCAGCAGCTTAGGGGGGGCCGGTACCGGGGAGCTGTTTTTT. Its translation is CASSLGGAGTGELFF.